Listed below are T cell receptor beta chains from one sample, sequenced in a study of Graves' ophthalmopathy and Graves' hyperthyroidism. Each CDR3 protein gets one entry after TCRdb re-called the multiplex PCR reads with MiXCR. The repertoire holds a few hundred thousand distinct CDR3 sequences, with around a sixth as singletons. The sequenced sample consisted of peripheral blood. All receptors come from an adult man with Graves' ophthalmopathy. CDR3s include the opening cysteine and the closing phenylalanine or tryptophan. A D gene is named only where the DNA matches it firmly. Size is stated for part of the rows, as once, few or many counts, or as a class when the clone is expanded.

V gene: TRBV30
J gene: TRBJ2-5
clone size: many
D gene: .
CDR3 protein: CAWSVSIETQYF
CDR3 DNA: TGTGCCTGGAGTGTATCGATAGAGACCCAGTACTTC

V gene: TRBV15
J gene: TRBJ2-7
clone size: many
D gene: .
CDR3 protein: CATSREIGASPYEQYF
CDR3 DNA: TGTGCCACCAGCAGAGAGATCGGGGCGAGTCCCTACGAGCAGTACTTC

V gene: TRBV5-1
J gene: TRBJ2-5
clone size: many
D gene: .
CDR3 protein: CASSLAVGYQETQYF
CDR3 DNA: TGCGCCAGCAGCTTGGCCGTCGGGTACCAAGAGACCCAGTACTTC

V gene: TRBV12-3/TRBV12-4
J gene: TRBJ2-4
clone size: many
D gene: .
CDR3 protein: CASSFGGDIQYF
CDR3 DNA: TGTGCCAGCAGTTTTGGGGGTGACATTCAGTACTTC

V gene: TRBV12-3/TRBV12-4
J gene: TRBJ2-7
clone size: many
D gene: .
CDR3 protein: CASSLGTYSYEQYF
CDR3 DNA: TGTGCCAGCAGTTTGGGGACTTACTCCTACGAGCAGTACTTC

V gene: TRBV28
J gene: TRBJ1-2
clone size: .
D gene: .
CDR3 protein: CAVTPGDRTNYGYTF
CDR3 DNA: TGTGCCGTAACCCCCGGTGACAGAACTAACTATGGCTACACCTTC

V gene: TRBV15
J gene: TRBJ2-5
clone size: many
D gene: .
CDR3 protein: CATSRENSGLRQETQYF
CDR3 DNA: TGTGCCACCAGCAGAGAGAACTCCGGACTGCGGCAAGAGACCCAGTACTTC

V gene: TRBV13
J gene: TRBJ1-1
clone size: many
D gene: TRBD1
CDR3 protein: CASSSIRQGMNTEAFF
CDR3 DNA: TGTGCCAGCAGCTCCATAAGACAGGGGATGAACACTGAAGCTTTCTTT

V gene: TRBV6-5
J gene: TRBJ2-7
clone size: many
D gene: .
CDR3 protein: CASSYPQSYEQYF
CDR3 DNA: TGTGCCAGCAGTTACCCACAGAGCTACGAGCAGTACTTC

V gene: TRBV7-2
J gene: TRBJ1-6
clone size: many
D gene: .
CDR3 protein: CASSLVSTGRNSPLHF
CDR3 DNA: TGTGCCAGCAGCTTAGTGTCTACAGGGAGGAATTCACCCCTCCACTTT

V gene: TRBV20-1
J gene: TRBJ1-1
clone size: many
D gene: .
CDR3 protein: CSVNRANTEAFF
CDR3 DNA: TGCAGCGTTAACAGGGCGAACACTGAAGCTTTCTTT

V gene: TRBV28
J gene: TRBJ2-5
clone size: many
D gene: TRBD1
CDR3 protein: CASSLSRDSQETQYF
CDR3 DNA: TGTGCCAGCAGTTTATCCCGGGACAGTCAAGAGACCCAGTACTTC

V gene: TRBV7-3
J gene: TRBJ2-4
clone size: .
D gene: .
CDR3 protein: CASSLAGSDIQYF
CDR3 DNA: TGTGCCAGCAGCTTAGCGGGGTCGGACATTCAGTACTTC

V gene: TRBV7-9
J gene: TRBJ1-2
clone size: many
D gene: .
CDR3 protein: CAKEDEAYGYTF
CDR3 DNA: TGTGCCAAGGAGGACGAGGCATATGGCTACACCTTC

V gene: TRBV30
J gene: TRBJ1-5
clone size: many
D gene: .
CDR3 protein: CAWSVLQGGQPQHF
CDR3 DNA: TGTGCCTGGAGTGTTCTACAGGGTGGTCAGCCCCAGCATTTT

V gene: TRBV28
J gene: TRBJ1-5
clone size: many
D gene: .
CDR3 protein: CASSRQMGNQPQHF
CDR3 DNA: TGTGCCAGCAGCCGACAGATGGGTAATCAGCCCCAGCATTTT